This T cell receptor beta chain comes out of a study of T cell repertoires in cytomegalovirus infection (dated by TCRdb to between 2018 and 2020). At the level of the whole study: Donor HLA type was relevant to the analysis, because carriage of CMV infection together with the matching HLA type was indicated by public TCR beta signatures.

There are 14 amino acids in the CDR3, from cysteine to phenylalanine inclusive. Here the CDR3 DNA is all that survives: 42 bases in frame from base 1. In the germline V gene, CDR1 corresponds to SGHTA and CDR2 to FQGNSA. Trimming takes 6 bases from V and 0 bases from J, and the germline ends sit 9 bases apart. The listed sequencing device is Illumina HiSeq 1500. In-frame beta chains were kept once TCRdb had trimmed the public reads at Q25 with fastp and called clones with MiXCR. Rows with a matching CDR3 protein are joined into one entry that keeps the most common DNA and genes. In all, the sample holds some 150,000 distinct CDR3 sequences, and roughly a quarter of those were seen once. Approximately 11% of the sample lies in the top ten. What the authors observed across the whole study: The ex vivo response was dominated by HLA-C-restricted CMV-specific TCR beta clonotypes, and the single most frequent clonotype in two of eight donors was supplied by these HLA-C-restricted clonotypes. In both this cohort and an independent cohort of 352 donors, the cumulative frequency of public TCR beta family members distinguished carriers of CMV infection plus the relevant HLA type.

By its share of the sample, this clonotype is medium-sized (0.01 to 0.1%). Its antigen is not yet known. Base-call qualities are not available, and no considerably larger clone is one nucleotide away. The chain is assembled from TRBV7-2 and TRBJ2-4; there is no confident call for the D gene. The receptor was derived from a human donor in good health (CMV status not recorded). Some clones in this sample may be carry-over from other donors' samples. Sequenced input: PBMCs. The CDR3 amino acid sequence is: CASREGLAKNIQYF. The DNA sequence follows: TGTGCCAGCAGGGAAGGTTTAGCCAAAAACATTCAGTACTTC.